Following are 21 T cell receptor beta chains from one sample sequenced in a study of T cell responses to AZD1222 COVID-19 vaccine (dated by TCRdb to about 2021). Library creation used the immunoSEQ multiplex PCR assay. This is the immuneACCESS table as TCRdb keeps it, with only in-frame sequences that have V and J called. A part of the clones is gone; compared with another copy, unresolved V genes explain less than half, and the rest is unexplained. Within this sample are around 190,000 clones, with 85% to 95% of them counted one time only. The biggest ten clones account for 1.5% to 2% of the sample. The sample's time point label, in plain terms: about 28 days (+/-7) after the second vaccine dose. Sequenced here: peripheral blood, sampled 28 days after the second AZD1222 dose. These TCRs come from an adult who received the AZD1222 COVID-19 vaccine.

This chain uses TRBV2 with TRBJ2-1, with 11 bases matching TRBD2. Germline-derived CDR1 and CDR2 are SNHLY and FYNNEI. With V trimmed by 3 bases and J by 3 bases, 1 base remained unmatched. This CDR3 contains 15 residues. In nucleotides, the CDR3 is TGTGCCAGCAGTGAGACTAGCGGGATCTACAATGAGCAGTTCTTC. Translation: CASSETSGIYNEQFF. The whole variable domain, remainder taken from reference TRBV2 and TRBJ2-1, is EPEVTQTPSHQVTQMGQEVILRCVPISNHLYFYWYRQILGQKVEFLVSFYNNEISEKSEIFDDQFSVERPDGSNFTLKIRSTKLEDSAMYFCASSETSGIYNEQFFGPGTRLTVL.

This chain connects TRBV9 to TRBJ1-6; D is perhaps TRBD1 (6 bases). This CDR3 region has 14 residues. V shed 3 bases and J shed 6 bases, with 10 bases lying between them. CDR1 is SGDLS, CDR2 YYNGEE, per germline. CDR3 in amino acids: CASSATGFNSPLHF. The CDR3 DNA is TGTGCCAGCAGCGCGACAGGTTTTAATTCACCCCTCCACTTT.

This clone showed up many times. The chain combines TRBV6-2 or TRBV6-3 with TRBJ2-5; 13 nucleotides agree with TRBD2. Unmatched junction bases numbered 4, after V lost 0 bases and J lost 3 bases. The CDR3 contains 17 residues. Germline loops: CDR1 MNHEY, CDR2 SVGEGT. The CDR3: CASSYSSTSGGKETQYF. The CDR3 bases are TGTGCCAGCAGTTACTCGTCGACTAGCGGGGGGAAAGAGACCCAGTACTTC.

The V call is TRBV19, the J call TRBJ1-4; 10 nucleotides agree with TRBD1. The ends lost 8 bases at V and 7 bases at J; junction bases unmatched: 1. The CDR3 consists of 12 residues. Germline values: CDR1 LNHDA, CDR2 SQIVND (reference sequence). The DNA for the CDR3 is TGTGCCAGTGGGACAGGGGTTGAAAAACTGTTTTTT. This sequence encodes CASGTGVEKLFF.

The chain recombines TRBV7-2 with TRBJ2-2; no clear D. The CDR3 spans 15 residues. Looked up from germline, CDR1 is SGHTA and CDR2 is FQGNSA. Trimming shortened V by 0 bases and J by 6 bases, and 11 bases separated the two germline ends. This CDR3 is CASSLALGFSGELFF. The CDR3 DNA is TGTGCCAGCAGCTTAGCGTTAGGGTTTTCCGGGGAGCTGTTTTTT. Using reference TRBV7-2 and TRBJ2-2 for the parts outside the CDR3, the full variable domain is GAGVSQSPSNKVTEKGKDVELRCDPISGHTALYWYRQSLGQGLEFLIYFQGNSAPDKSGLPSDRFSAERTGGSVSTLTIQRTQQEDSAVYLCASSLALGFSGELFFGEGSRLTVL.

V usage is TRBV11-2 and J usage is TRBJ2-1; D not resolved. Trimming cost V 1 base and J 3 bases, with 1 base left between them. From germline, CDR1 is SGHAT and CDR2 FQNNGV. This CDR3 comprises 12 residues. CDR3 residues: CASSLVYNEQFF. CDR3 bases: TGTGCCAGCAGCTTAGTCTACAATGAGCAGTTCTTC.

J is TRBJ2-3 and V is TRBV5-6; the match to TRBD1 covers 8 bases. The V segment lost 2 bases and the J segment 0 bases; nucleotides outside the gene matches: 11. Germline V gene lookup returns CDR1 SGHDT and CDR2 YYEEEE. The length of the CDR3 is 18 residues. The CDR3 protein is CASSFRDRHSISTDTQYF. The CDR3 nucleotides read TGTGCCAGCAGCTTCCGGGACAGGCACTCCATTAGCACAGATACGCAGTATTTT.

This rearrangement joins TRBV3-1 (or the pseudogene TRBV3-2) to TRBJ2-7, with D possibly being TRBD1 (5 bases). This CDR3 comprises 16 residues. Germline V gene lookup returns CDR1 LGHDT and CDR2 YNNKEL (reference sequence). V was pared by 3 bases and J by 3 bases, with 18 bases between. CDR3 sequence reads: CASSHDLAGLFYEQYF. The CDR3 DNA reads as TGTGCCAGCAGCCACGACCTCGCAGGGTTATTCTACGAGCAGTACTTC.

A single count supports this clone. The rearrangement links TRBV9 to TRBJ1-2; weak D call: TRBD1 (5 bases). Trimming cost V 0 bases and J 4 bases, with 16 bases left between them. The CDR3 sequence is 16 residues long. Per the germline V gene, CDR1 is SGDLS and CDR2 is YYNGEE. The CDR3 here is CASSVGSFNQGYGYTF. The CDR3 bases are TGTGCCAGCAGCGTAGGGAGTTTTAACCAGGGCTATGGCTACACCTTC.

The rearrangement joins TRBV19 to TRBJ2-3; no clear D. CDR3 length: 11 amino acids. V dropped 4 bases and J dropped 5 bases, with 4 bases sitting between them. CDR1 and CDR2 from the germline V gene are LNHDA and SQIVND (reference sequence). This CDR3 reads CASSTQDTQYF. CDR3 bases: TGTGCCAGTAGTACTCAAGATACGCAGTATTTT.

The rearrangement links TRBV29-1 to TRBJ2-7, with 7 bases matching TRBD1. The germline CDR1 and CDR2 sequences are SQVTM and ANQGSEA. V shed 4 bases and J 0 bases; nucleotides not matched to a gene: 9. CDR3 length equals 15 residues. The DNA of the CDR3 is TGCAGCGTTGGAGGTTGGGACAGAGGCTCCTACGAGCAGTACTTC. Residues: CSVGGWDRGSYEQYF.

The rearrangement uses TRBV24-1 and TRBJ1-6; tentative D call: TRBD1 (6 bases). The CDR3 has 16 residues. V was pared by 2 bases and J by 7 bases, with 14 bases between. Germline V gives CDR1 KGHDR, CDR2 SFDVKD. The CDR3 bases are TGTGCCACCAGTGATTCTGCGGGGGGCCAGAATTCACCCCTCCACTTT. Protein: CATSDSAGGQNSPLHF.

This clone occurred once. The J gene is TRBJ2-5, the V gene TRBV4-1, with 8 bases aligning to TRBD2. The germline V gene encodes CDR1 MGHRA and CDR2 YSYEKL. The CDR3 sequence is 16 residues long. Losses at the gene ends were 1 base for V and 4 bases for J; bases not matched to a gene: 8. The chain's CDR3 is CASSQVFGGASETQYF. DNA for the CDR3: TGCGCCAGCAGCCAAGTATTCGGGGGGGCCTCAGAGACCCAGTACTTC.

The rearrangement joins TRBV2 to TRBJ2-5, with D tentatively TRBD2 (5 bases). V shed 6 bases and J shed 1 base, with 9 bases lying between them. The CDR3 runs to 13 residues. The germline V gene encodes CDR1 SNHLY and CDR2 FYNNEI. CDR3 nucleotide sequence: TGTGCCAGCAGCCGGGGTACCCAAGAGACCCAGTACTTC. This sequence encodes CASSRGTQETQYF.

The rearrangement links TRBV4-1 to TRBJ1-2, with D possibly matching TRBD1 (5 bases). CDR3 length: 15 amino acids. CDR1 MGHRA and CDR2 YSYEKL come from the germline V gene. The V end lost 4 bases, the J end lost 2 bases, and 14 bases lay between the germline ends. CDR3 in amino acids: CASSPSPGLNYGYTF. The DNA of the CDR3 is TGCGCCAGCAGCCCCAGTCCAGGGCTCAACTATGGCTACACCTTC.

V gene TRBV28 combines with J gene TRBJ2-3; D uncertain. Per the germline V gene, CDR1 is MDHEN and CDR2 is SYDVKM. This CDR3 is built from 12 residues. V was shortened by 2 bases and J by 10 bases, with 10 bases between the two germline ends. CDR3 in DNA: TGTGCCAGCAGTTTAACCGTTGTTGCGCAGTATTTT. Translation: CASSLTVVAQYF.

J is TRBJ2-5 and V is TRBV6-5, with 10 nucleotides matching TRBD2. V lost 7 bases, J lost 4 bases, and 3 bases stayed unmatched. Germline V gene sequence: CDR1 MNHEY, CDR2 SVGAGI. This CDR3 has 13 amino acids. CDR3 protein: CASMSGRAETQYF. Written as DNA, the CDR3 is TGTGCCAGCATGAGCGGGAGGGCAGAGACCCAGTACTTC.

In its sample, this clone was seen once. The chain joins TRBV29-1 to TRBJ2-7; a weak D match, TRBD1 (5 bases). CDR1 and CDR2 from the germline V gene are SQVTM and ANQGSEA. Trimming stripped 7 bases from V and 2 bases from J, with 12 bases between. This CDR3 region has 12 residues. For the CDR3, the DNA is TGCAGCGGCAGGGATAATACCTACGAGCAGTACTTC. This codes for CSGRDNTYEQYF.

The chain recombines TRBV5-4 with TRBJ2-2, with a possible D match to TRBD2 (5 bases). Deletions cut 2 bases from V and 2 bases from J, with 10 bases between. The CDR3 consists of 15 residues. Germline V lookup: CDR1 SGHNT, CDR2 YYREEE (reference sequence). The DNA for the CDR3 is TGTGCCAGCAGCTTTGCGGGCCTCAACACCGGGGAGCTGTTTTTT. Protein product: CASSFAGLNTGELFF. The full variable domain, rest sourced from reference TRBV5-4 and TRBJ2-2, is ETGVTQSPTHLIKTRGQQVTLRCSSQSGHNTVSWYQQALGQGPQFIFQYYREEENGRGNFPPRFSGLQFPNYSSELNVNALELDDSALYLCASSFAGLNTGELFFGEGSRLTVL.

The chain couples TRBV12-3 or TRBV12-4 to TRBJ2-3, with a weak D call TRBD1 (5 bases). The length of the CDR3 is 13 residues. Trimming stripped 3 bases from V and 4 bases from J, with 8 bases between. As DNA, the CDR3 is TGTGCCAGCAGTTTGCAGGGCCCAGATACGCAGTATTTT. Its translation: CASSLQGPDTQYF.

The chain joins TRBV7-9 to TRBJ2-7; possibly TRBD2 for D (6 bases). Germline V gene sequence: CDR1 SEHNR, CDR2 FQNEAQ (reference sequence). Trimming took off 5 bases at V and 2 bases at J, with 10 bases between the two ends. The CDR3 runs to 13 residues. The DNA of the CDR3 is TGTGCCAGCAGCCCGAGACTAGCCTACGAGCAGTACTTC. This translates into CASSPRLAYEQYF. The complete variable domain, with remaining parts taken from reference TRBV7-9 and TRBJ2-7, reads DTGVSQNPRHKITKRGQNVTFRCDPISEHNRLYWYRQTLGQGPEFLTYFQNEAQLEKSRLLSDRFSAERPKGSFSTLEIQRTEQGDSAMYLCASSPRLAYEQYFGPGTRLTVT.